One and the same sample provided the 26 T cell receptor beta chains below, sequenced in a study of technical replicates of blood from a few donors. The method was immunoSEQ multiplex PCR; TCRdb's version includes in-frame clones alone and lacks a portion of them. The sample consists of 65,000 to 80,000 clones, around 90% of them appearing once. Sample: T cells isolated from PBMCs. The source of these receptors is a human donor in good health.

V is TRBV28 and J is TRBJ2-7; 8 nucleotides line up with TRBD2. The trim removed 5 bases at V and 5 bases at J, leaving 17 bases unmatched. CDR1 and CDR2 (germline): MDHEN, SYDVKM. The CDR3 runs to 17 residues. The CDR3 region has the DNA TGTGCCAGCAGTCCTACCACTACTAGCGGACCTGGGGACGAGCAGTACTTC. It translates to CASSPTTTSGPGDEQYF.

The chain uses TRBV10-1 and TRBJ2-3, with 10 nucleotides matching TRBD2. The germline CDR1 and CDR2 sequences are WNHNN and SYGVQD (reference sequence). The ends lost 0 bases at V and 2 bases at J; junction bases unmatched: 2. The CDR3 contains 16 residues. CDR3 nucleotide sequence: TGCGCCAGCAGTGAGTCCACTAGCGGGGCCACAGATACGCAGTATTTT. This encodes CASSESTSGATDTQYF.

The chain is built from TRBV16 and TRBJ2-2; weak D call: TRBD2 (5 bases). The germline V gene encodes CDR1 KGHSY and CDR2 FQNENV. V was cut by 4 bases and J by 5 bases, with 8 bases left in between. The CDR3 loop spans 13 amino acids. The CDR3 loop is CASSPRRTGELFF. In DNA, the CDR3 is TGTGCCAGCAGCCCCAGGAGGACCGGGGAGCTGTTTTTT.

The chain joins TRBV6-5 to TRBJ1-4; TRBD1 matches at 10 bases. CDR3 length equals 15 residues. The junction had 8 bases not matched to a gene; V was cut back by 5 bases and J by 8 bases. Looked up from germline, CDR1 is MNHEY and CDR2 is SVGAGI. The CDR3 DNA reads as TGTGCCAGCAGTCGGGGGACAGGGGATGGCGAAAAACTGTTTTTT. Residues: CASSRGTGDGEKLFF.

The chain couples TRBV11-2 to TRBJ2-7, with 7 bases fitting TRBD1. This CDR3 region has 15 residues. V dropped 0 bases and J dropped 4; count of bases not matched to a gene: 6. Germline V gene data show CDR1 as SGHAT and CDR2 as FQNNGV. The CDR3 here is CASSLDLGTAYEQYF. In DNA form, the CDR3 reads TGTGCCAGCAGCTTAGATCTAGGGACAGCTTACGAGCAGTACTTC.

The chain recombines TRBV13 with TRBJ2-3, with TRBD2 matching over 8 bases. CDR1 PRHDT and CDR2 FYEKMQ come from the germline V gene (reference sequence). The CDR3 totals 16 residues. J lost 2 bases, V lost 5 bases, and 9 bases had no gene match. This chain's CDR3 is CASSQGREGITDTQYF. In nucleotides, the CDR3 is TGTGCCAGCAGCCAAGGACGGGAGGGTATCACAGATACGCAGTATTTT.

J is TRBJ2-1 and V is TRBV27; D perhaps matches TRBD2 (5 bases). There are 14 residues in the CDR3. Germline CDR1 MNHEY, CDR2 SMNVEV (reference sequence). V gave up 3 bases and J gave up 4 bases, with 10 bases separating them. In DNA, the CDR3 is TGTGCCAGCAGTTTGAAAAGAGGGTACAATGAGCAGTTCTTC. Translation: CASSLKRGYNEQFF.

The genes are TRBV28 and TRBJ1-1; D is unresolved. The length of the CDR3 is 12 residues. CDR1 is MDHEN, CDR2 SYDVKM, per germline. Between the trimmed V and J ends, which lost 6 bases and 7 bases, there was a span of 12 bases. This chain's CDR3 is CASRPPGYEAFF. For the CDR3, the DNA is TGTGCCAGCAGGCCCCCGGGGTATGAAGCTTTCTTT.

This chain links TRBV6-1 with TRBJ2-5, with D unclear. Trimming cost V 6 bases and J 1 base, with 12 bases left between them. The CDR3 loop spans 14 amino acids. CDR1 MNHNS and CDR2 SASEGT come from the germline V gene. The CDR3 sequence: CASSLSRGQETQYF. The CDR3 DNA reads TGTGCCAGCAGCCTATCTCGCGGCCAAGAGACCCAGTACTTC.

V usage is TRBV13 and J usage is TRBJ2-2; 12 bases map to TRBD1. The CDR3 spans 13 residues. With 11 bases clipped from V and 7 bases from J, the junction kept 5 bases outside the gene matches. Germline V gene data show CDR1 as PRHDT and CDR2 as FYEKMQ (reference sequence). The CDR3 loop reads CAYRDRGHGELFF. CDR3 nucleotide sequence: TGTGCCTACCGGGACAGGGGGCACGGGGAGCTGTTTTTT.

This chain connects TRBV28 to TRBJ2-7; D not resolved. V shed 8 bases and J shed 2 bases, with 7 bases lying between them. The germline gives CDR1 MDHEN, CDR2 SYDVKM. The CDR3 length is 11 residues. This CDR3 is CASSLAYEQYF. CDR3 DNA sequence: TGTGCCAGCTCCCTAGCCTACGAGCAGTACTTC.

This clone was seen a handful of times. The genes are TRBV5-4 and TRBJ1-5, with 9 nucleotides matching TRBD1. The CDR3 runs 13 residues. Trimming removed 4 bases from V and 7 bases from J; junction bases left unmatched: 3. The germline CDR1 and CDR2 sequences are SGHNT and YYREEE (reference sequence). CDR3 bases: TGTGCCAGCAGCCGACAGGGGGAACAGCCCCAGCATTTT. It is translated as CASSRQGEQPQHF.

The chain carries TRBV20-1 and TRBJ1-2; D unresolved. The CDR3 extends over 9 amino acids. The germline V and J ends were trimmed by 8 bases and 5 bases, with 6 bases remaining between them. Germline lookup yields CDR1 DFQATT and CDR2 SNEGSKA (reference sequence). The DNA for the CDR3 is TGCAGTTTCCATTATGGCTACACCTTC. Its translation: CSFHYGYTF.

This chain connects TRBV5-1 to TRBJ2-3, with D perhaps matching TRBD2 (6 bases). Germline V gene sequence: CDR1 SGHRS, CDR2 YFSETQ. The CDR3 contains 15 residues. V was clipped by 3 bases and J by 7 bases, with 18 bases between them. The CDR3 protein is CASSSAYSGVNTQYF. The CDR3 region has the DNA TGCGCCAGCAGCTCAGCGTATTCGGGGGTGAATACGCAGTATTTT.

V and J are TRBV18 and TRBJ2-3; 8 bases align to TRBD1. CDR1 and CDR2 (germline): KGHSH, LQKENI. V was pared by 4 bases and J by 1 base, with 1 base of the junction left unmatched. The length of the CDR3 is 14 residues. Written as DNA, the CDR3 is TGTGCCAGCTCACAGGACAGGGGCACAGATACGCAGTATTTT. It codes for CASSQDRGTDTQYF.

The chain is built from TRBV7-9 and TRBJ1-1; D call uncertain. The germline V gene has CDR1 SEHNR and CDR2 FQNEAQ (reference sequence). V gave up 3 bases and J gave up 1 base, with 12 bases separating them. The CDR3 consists of 15 residues. The CDR3 loop is CASSLAHPTNTEAFF. The DNA of the CDR3 is TGTGCCAGCAGCTTGGCACACCCAACGAACACTGAAGCTTTCTTT.

V gene TRBV7-2 combines with J gene TRBJ1-2, with D tentatively TRBD1 (6 bases). Deletions cut 5 bases from V and 3 bases from J, with 22 bases between. Per germline, CDR1 SGHTA and CDR2 FQGNSA. CDR3 length equals 17 residues. The CDR3, as DNA: TGTGCCAGCAGCACGCAGACCCAGATGGGGACACACTATGGCTACACCTTC. Amino acids: CASSTQTQMGTHYGYTF. The full variable domain, its missing parts supplied by reference TRBV7-2 and TRBJ1-2, is GAGVSQSPSNKVTEKGKDVELRCDPISGHTALYWYRQSLGQGLEFLIYFQGNSAPDKSGLPSDRFSAERTGGSVSTLTIQRTQQEDSAVYLCASSTQTQMGTHYGYTFGSGTRLTVV.

CDR3: CASSLAAGYYGYTF. For the CDR3, the DNA is TGTGCCAGCAGCTTAGCAGCGGGCTACTATGGCTACACCTTC. The rearrangement links TRBV7-9 to TRBJ1-2; D not certain. Germline V gives CDR1 SEHNR, CDR2 FQNEAQ (reference sequence). Trimming took 0 bases from V and 3 from J, leaving 8 bases between them. The CDR3 contains 14 residues.

This clone came up a few times. V and J are TRBV30 and TRBJ1-1; possibly TRBD1 for D (6 bases). Germline CDR1 is GTSNPN and CDR2 is SVGIG (reference sequence). V gave up 7 bases and J gave up 4 bases, with 16 bases separating them. The CDR3 contains 13 residues. In nucleotides, the CDR3 is TGTGCCTTCTTTCGGACAGAGAGCACTGAAGCTTTCTTT. Residues: CAFFRTESTEAFF.

The chain has TRBV4-1 and TRBJ2-1; D gene uncertain. Trimming took off 2 bases at V and 10 bases at J, with 12 bases between the two ends. The germline CDR1 and CDR2 sequences are MGHRA and YSYEKL. This CDR3 contains 13 residues. The CDR3: CASSQPLGYEQFF. In DNA form, the CDR3 reads TGCGCCAGCAGCCAACCCCTAGGTTACGAGCAGTTCTTC.

This chain uses TRBV12-5 with TRBJ1-2; D remains ambiguous. V shed 2 bases and J shed 0 bases, with 4 bases lying between them. CDR1 is LGHNT and CDR2 is FRNRAP in the germline V gene. The CDR3 runs to 13 residues. The CDR3 reads CASGLTANYGYTF. In DNA, the CDR3 is TGTGCTAGTGGTTTGACAGCTAACTATGGCTACACCTTC.

This clone was found once. This chain links TRBV7-9 with TRBJ2-7; TRBD2 is a possible D gene (6 bases). CDR1 and CDR2 (germline): SEHNR, FQNEAQ (reference sequence). Trimming stripped 5 bases from V and 3 bases from J, with 11 bases between. This CDR3 spans 13 amino acids. The CDR3, as DNA: TGTGCCAGCAGCGTTGGGCGGGACTACGAGCAGTACTTC. Protein: CASSVGRDYEQYF.

The chain is built from TRBV7-8 and TRBJ2-7; perhaps TRBD1 as D (6 bases). Germline loops: CDR1 SGHVS, CDR2 FQNEAQ. The CDR3 is 13 residues long. V dropped 5 bases and J dropped 3 bases, with 11 bases sitting between them. CDR3 sequence: CASSATGIYEQYF. The CDR3 DNA reads TGTGCCAGCAGCGCGACAGGAATCTACGAGCAGTACTTC.

This clone appeared a few times. This chain connects TRBV11-1 to TRBJ1-1; tentative D call: TRBD1 (5 bases). V was pared by 5 bases and J by 4 bases, with 17 bases between. Germline loops: CDR1 SGHAT, CDR2 FQDESV (reference sequence). This CDR3 comprises 15 residues. The DNA of the CDR3 is TGTGCCAGCAGCCCCTTTCAGGGAAGGTCCACTGAAGCTTTCTTT. Amino acids: CASSPFQGRSTEAFF.

This chain links TRBV19 with TRBJ2-3; possibly TRBD2 for D (5 bases). With 9 bases removed from V and 2 bases from J, the gap between germline ends came to 18 bases. The CDR3 contains 15 residues. Germline loops: CDR1 LNHDA, CDR2 SQIVND (reference sequence). The CDR3 spells CASQRGSAFTDTQYF. CDR3 sequence (DNA): TGTGCCAGCCAACGGGGTAGCGCCTTCACAGATACGCAGTATTTT.

V usage is TRBV30 and J usage is TRBJ1-4; D gene unclear. Deletions cut 1 base from V and 4 bases from J, with 10 bases between. Germline CDR1 and CDR2: GTSNPN and SVGIG (reference sequence). This CDR3 is built from 14 residues. The DNA for the CDR3 is TGTGCCTGGAGTGCGGAGCAGTTTAATGAAAAACTGTTTTTT. Amino acid sequence: CAWSAEQFNEKLFF.